This T cell receptor beta chain was captured in a study of beta chain features in type 1 diabetes. Study-wide context: Age and gender were similar between patients and healthy donors, as were cell yields.

The J segment lost 3 bases and the V segment lost 4 bases, leaving 5 bases of the junction unmatched. This CDR3 region has 14 residues. Germline V gene lookup returns CDR1 SNHLY and CDR2 FYNNEI. The collection from each donor was one heparinised blood draw averaging roughly 0.12 L. Of the isolated RNA, all was reverse transcribed, and so the sequenced material was expressed TCRB transcripts. Deep immunoSEQ sequencing covered naive, central memory and regulatory T cell samples. Repertoires were generated with immunoSEQ multiplex PCR, while TCRdb's copy carries only in-frame clones and drops some. The sample includes around 300,000 clones, approximately 8% of them seen just once. This clone has a handful of counts.

The chain is built from TRBV2 and TRBJ1-2, with 7 nucleotides matching TRBD1. The sample consisted of central memory CD4+ T cells from blood. The clonotype comes from a woman under 30 in good health. The CDR3 region has the DNA TGTGCCAGCAGTGGTAGGGGGCTGGACTATGGCTACACCTTC. Protein product: CASSGRGLDYGYTF.